One TCR beta chain is described in this entry. These data originate in a study of cytomegalovirus exposure and HLA in healthy donors. The CDR3 is 14 amino acids. Losses at the gene ends were 10 bases for V and 0 bases for J; bases not matched to a gene: 6. CDR1 and CDR2 from the germline V gene are LNHDA and SQIVND (reference sequence). Repertoires were generated with immunoSEQ multiplex PCR, while TCRdb's copy carries only in-frame clones and drops some. The sample has more than 150,000 clones, 88% seen once. The V call is TRBV19, the J call TRBJ1-5, with 7 bases aligning to TRBD1. The sequence was obtained from a young man in good health and CMV-seronegative. The sequencing input was PBMCs. The CDR3 region is CATRTGGSNQPQHF. DNA of the CDR3: TGTGCCACAAGGACAGGTGGTAGCAATCAGCCCCAGCATTTT.